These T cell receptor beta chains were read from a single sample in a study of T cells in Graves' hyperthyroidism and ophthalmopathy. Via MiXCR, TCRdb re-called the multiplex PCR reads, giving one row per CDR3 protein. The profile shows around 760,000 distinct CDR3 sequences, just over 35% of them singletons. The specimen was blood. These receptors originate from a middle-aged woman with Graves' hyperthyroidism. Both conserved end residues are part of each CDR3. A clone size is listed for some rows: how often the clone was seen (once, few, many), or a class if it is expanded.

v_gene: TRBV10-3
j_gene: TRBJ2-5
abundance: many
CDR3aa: CAITEGRDQETQYF

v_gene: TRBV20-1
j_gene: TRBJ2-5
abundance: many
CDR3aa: CSAIELAGGETQYF

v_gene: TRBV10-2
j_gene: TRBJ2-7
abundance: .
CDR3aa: CASSPTTPQGANEQYF

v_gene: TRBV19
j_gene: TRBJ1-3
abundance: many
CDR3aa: CASSILSVGADTIYF

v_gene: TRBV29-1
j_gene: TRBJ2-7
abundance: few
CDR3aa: CSVDRAGDREQYF

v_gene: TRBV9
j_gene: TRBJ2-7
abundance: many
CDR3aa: CASSVGRGPLYEQYF

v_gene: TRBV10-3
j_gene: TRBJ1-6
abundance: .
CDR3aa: CAISDPGHNNNSPLHF

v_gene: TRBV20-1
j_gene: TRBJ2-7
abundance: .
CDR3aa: CSARDVGTSSYEQYF

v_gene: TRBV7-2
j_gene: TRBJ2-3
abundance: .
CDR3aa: CASSPRQGTDTQYF

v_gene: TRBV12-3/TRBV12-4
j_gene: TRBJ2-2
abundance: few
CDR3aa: CASSLTRTLAGGELFF